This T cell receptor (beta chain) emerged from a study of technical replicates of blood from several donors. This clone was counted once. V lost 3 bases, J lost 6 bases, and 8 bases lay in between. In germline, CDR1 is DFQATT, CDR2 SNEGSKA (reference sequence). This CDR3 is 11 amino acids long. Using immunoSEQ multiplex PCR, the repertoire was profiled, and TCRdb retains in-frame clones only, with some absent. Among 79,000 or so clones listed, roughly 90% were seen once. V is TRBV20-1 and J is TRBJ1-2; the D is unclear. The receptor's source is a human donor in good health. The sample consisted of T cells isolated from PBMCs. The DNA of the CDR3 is TGCAGTGCTAGTCGGCGGGATGGCTACACCTTC. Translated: CSASRRDGYTF.